The rows below give T cell receptor beta chains drawn from one sample of a study of T cells in localized non-small cell lung cancer. Measured with immunoSEQ multiplex PCR; TCRdb has only the in-frame clones, and not every one. The table shows around 23,000 clones, with roughly 88% occurring only once. Here the sequenced sample was peripheral blood mononuclear cells, taken before any cancer treatment. These TCRs come from a male donor at least 60 years old with stage II lung adenocarcinoma. Each CDR3 is given with its conserved first and last residue. Each record gives: D gene, J gene, clone size, V gene, CDR3 DNA, CDR3 protein. D genes are given only for firm matches. A clone size is listed for some rows: how often the clone was seen (once, few, many), or a class if it is expanded.

>TRBD1|TRBJ1-3|.|TRBV18
TGTGCCAGCTCACCCCAAACAGGGGGAACCGGAAACACCATATATTTT
CASSPQTGGTGNTIYF
>TRBD2|TRBJ2-5|.|TRBV9
TGTGCCAGCAGCGGGCTAGCGGGAGAGACCCAGTACTTC
CASSGLAGETQYF
>TRBD2|TRBJ2-2|.|TRBV7-3
TGTGCCAGCAGCTCCGGAGGGCAGGGAGGGACCGGGGAGCTGTTTTTT
CASSSGGQGGTGELFF
>.|TRBJ2-7|few|TRBV7-6
TGTGCCAGCAGCTTAGCCGGCAGTCCCTACGAGCAGTACTTC
CASSLAGSPYEQYF
>.|TRBJ2-3|.|TRBV15
TGTGCCACCAGCAGAGGAGACACAGATACGCAGTATTTT
CATSRGDTDTQYF
>.|TRBJ1-6|.|TRBV28
TGTGCCAGCAGTTCCCAAACACCCCTCCACTTT
CASSSQTPLHF
>.|TRBJ2-1|.|TRBV4-1
TGCGCCAGCAGCCAAGAACTAGGGCGGGAATTGTTGTTCTTC
CASSQELGRELLFF
>.|TRBJ1-1|once|TRBV15
TGTGCCACCAGCAGAGGGGGGCAGGGTCAGACTGAAGCTTTCTTT
CATSRGGQGQTEAFF
>.|TRBJ2-5|few|TRBV6-1
TGTGCCAGCAGTGAAGCCTTCGAGACCCAGTACTTC
CASSEAFETQYF
>.|TRBJ2-7|.|TRBV6-5
TGTGCCAGCAGTCGACAAGGATACGAGCAGTACTTC
CASSRQGYEQYF
>.|TRBJ2-3|.|TRBV7-9
TGTGCCAGCAGCTTCGGCGTAAATACGCAGTATTTT
CASSFGVNTQYF
>TRBD2|TRBJ2-7|.|TRBV4-2
TGTGCCAGCAGCCAAGTAGCGGGGGGGTCCTACGAGCAGTACTTC
CASSQVAGGSYEQYF
>.|TRBJ2-3|.|TRBV18
TGTGCCAGCTCACCACCCATGGGGGTGACAGATACGCAGTATTTT
CASSPPMGVTDTQYF
>.|TRBJ2-5|once|TRBV29-1
TGCAGCGTTGACGGCGATGGAGGGATGGAGACCCAGTACTTC
CSVDGDGGMETQYF
>.|TRBJ2-3|.|TRBV2
TGTGCCAGCAGTGAACGGCGGAGCTTCACAGATACGCAGTATTTT
CASSERRSFTDTQYF
>.|TRBJ1-3|.|TRBV18
TGTGCCAGCTCACCAGTGCCAGGCTCTGGAAACACCATATATTTT
CASSPVPGSGNTIYF
>TRBD1|TRBJ1-2|once|TRBV2
TGTGCCAGCAGTGAAGGGGACAGGGGTTTTGGCTACACCTTC
CASSEGDRGFGYTF
>TRBD2|TRBJ2-1|.|TRBV27
TGTGCCAGCAGTTCACGACTAGCGGCACGGGGTGAGCAGTTCTTC
CASSSRLAARGEQFF
>.|TRBJ2-4|.|TRBV7-9
TGTGCCAGCAGCTTAGATTATGGAGTAGCCAAAAACATTCAGTACTTC
CASSLDYGVAKNIQYF
>.|TRBJ2-5|.|TRBV2
TGTGCCAGCAGTTACTCCGGGAACCAGTACTTC
CASSYSGNQYF
>.|TRBJ2-1|.|TRBV5-6
TGTGCCAGCAGCTTTCCGGGACTTTCACATGAGCAGTTCTTC
CASSFPGLSHEQFF
>.|TRBJ2-6|once|TRBV14
TGTGCCTGTCGGAGCTCTGGGGCCAACGTCCTGACTTTC
CACRSSGANVLTF
>TRBD2|TRBJ2-7|.|TRBV19
TGTGCCAGTAGTCCTGGCGGCGGGAGAGCCTACGAGCAGTACTTC
CASSPGGGRAYEQYF
>.|TRBJ1-5|.|TRBV28
TGTGCCAGCAGTCCTCCTAGGGGTCCCCAGCATTTT
CASSPPRGPQHF
>.|TRBJ2-1|.|TRBV7-1
TGTGCCAGCAGGATTACGGTCTCAGGTGAGCAGTTCTTC
CASRITVSGEQFF
>TRBD1|TRBJ2-1|.|TRBV11-2
TGTGCCAGCAGGAAGGGACAGGGATCCTACAATGAGCAGTTCTTC
CASRKGQGSYNEQFF
>.|TRBJ1-2|.|TRBV28
TGTGCCAGCAGTGGGGCGGGCCAGCCGTATGGCTACACCTTC
CASSGAGQPYGYTF
>.|TRBJ2-7|.|TRBV20-1
TGCAGTGCTACTCCGCTTCTCGAGCAGTACTTC
CSATPLLEQYF
>.|TRBJ2-2|once|TRBV6-5
TGTGCCAGCAGTTACTCGAGCCAAGCCGGGGAGCTGTTTTTT
CASSYSSQAGELFF
>TRBD2|TRBJ2-1|.|TRBV5-3
TGTGCCAGAAGCTTGGAGGGACTAGCGGGATACAATGAGCAGTTCTTC
CARSLEGLAGYNEQFF
>.|TRBJ2-1|.|TRBV5-4
TGTGCCAGCAGCTTGGCGGAGCGGCCCTACAATGAGCAGTTCTTC
CASSLAERPYNEQFF
>TRBD1|TRBJ1-4|.|TRBV2
TGTGCCAGCAGGGATGTTTTGGACAGGGTTAATGAAAAACTGTTTTTT
CASRDVLDRVNEKLFF
>TRBD1|TRBJ1-1|.|TRBV28
TGTGCCAGCAGTGACGGGCCACAGGGGTATGAAGCTTTCTTT
CASSDGPQGYEAFF
>.|TRBJ1-2|.|TRBV2
TGTGCCAGGACCAAGTGGAGCGGTGGCTACACCTTC
CARTKWSGGYTF
>.|TRBJ1-4|.|TRBV7-9
TGTGCCAGCAGCTGGACGGGGAGTAATGAAAAACTGTTTTTT
CASSWTGSNEKLFF
>TRBD2|TRBJ2-7|.|TRBV4-2
TGTGCCAGCAGCCAAGGCCGAGGTAGCGGGAGGGCGTACGAGCAGTACTTC
CASSQGRGSGRAYEQYF
>.|TRBJ2-7|.|TRBV21-1
TGTGCCAGCAGCAAAGAAGGGTGCGGCCCTTTGCAGGAGCAGTACTTC
CASSKEGCGPLQEQYF
>.|TRBJ1-1|few|TRBV19
TGTGCCAGTAGTATTCTGATGAACACTGAAGCTTTCTTT
CASSILMNTEAFF
>.|TRBJ2-3|.|TRBV7-3
TGTGCCAGCAGCCCCTCATCCGCGCGGGGAGGCTCAGATACGCAGTATTTT
CASSPSSARGGSDTQYF
>TRBD2|TRBJ2-1|.|TRBV5-1
TGCGCCAGCAGCTTGGTGTTGGGTGATGTAGGGACTAGCGGGAGGTGGCAAGAGCAGTTCTTC
CASSLVLGDVGTSGRWQEQFF
>TRBD1|TRBJ2-3|.|TRBV10-2
TGCGCCAGCAGTCTTGCCCGGGACAGGGGATCGGATACGCAGTATTTT
CASSLARDRGSDTQYF
>TRBD2|TRBJ2-3|.|TRBV11-2
TGTGCCAGCAGCTCAACTAGCGGAGCCCAGGATACGCAGTATTTT
CASSSTSGAQDTQYF
>TRBD2|TRBJ2-3|.|TRBV13
TGTGCCAGCAGCTCTTTAGCGGGAGGGATCACAGATACGCAGTATTTT
CASSSLAGGITDTQYF
>TRBD2|TRBJ2-1|.|TRBV7-9
TGTGCCAGCAGCTCCGGGACTAGCGCGTACAATGAGCAGTTCTTC
CASSSGTSAYNEQFF
>TRBD1|TRBJ1-2|.|TRBV18
TGTGCCAGCCCGGACAGGGCTGGGGGCTACACCTTC
CASPDRAGGYTF
>TRBD2|TRBJ2-1|.|TRBV14
TGTGCCAGCAGCTCGTTAGCGGGAAAGGATTACAATGAGCAGTTCTTC
CASSSLAGKDYNEQFF
>TRBD1|TRBJ1-2|once|TRBV28
TGTGCCAGCAGTCGAAGCCCGGGACAGTCACTATACTATGGCTACACCTTC
CASSRSPGQSLYYGYTF
>.|TRBJ2-4|.|TRBV2
TGTGCCAGCAGTGGGGGGCAGGGAAAAGGCTCGGCCAAAAACATTCAGTACTTC
CASSGGQGKGSAKNIQYF
>TRBD1|TRBJ2-4|.|TRBV5-4
TGTGCCAGCAGCTTAGCCGGGACAGGGGGTGCCAAAAACATTCAGTACTTC
CASSLAGTGGAKNIQYF
>TRBD1|TRBJ2-1|once|TRBV7-3
TGTGCCAGCAGCTTCGACAGGGGTCGCGATGAGCAGTTCTTC
CASSFDRGRDEQFF
>.|TRBJ2-6|.|TRBV2
TGTGCCAGCAGGACCGACTCTGGGGCCAACGTCCTGACTTTC
CASRTDSGANVLTF
>TRBD1|TRBJ1-5|.|TRBV6-5
TGTGCCAGCAGGCCGGACAGGGATCAGCCCCAGCATTTT
CASRPDRDQPQHF
>.|TRBJ1-1|.|TRBV19
TGTGCCAGTAGTATACCGGGACGGAGGAACACTGAAGCTTTCTTT
CASSIPGRRNTEAFF